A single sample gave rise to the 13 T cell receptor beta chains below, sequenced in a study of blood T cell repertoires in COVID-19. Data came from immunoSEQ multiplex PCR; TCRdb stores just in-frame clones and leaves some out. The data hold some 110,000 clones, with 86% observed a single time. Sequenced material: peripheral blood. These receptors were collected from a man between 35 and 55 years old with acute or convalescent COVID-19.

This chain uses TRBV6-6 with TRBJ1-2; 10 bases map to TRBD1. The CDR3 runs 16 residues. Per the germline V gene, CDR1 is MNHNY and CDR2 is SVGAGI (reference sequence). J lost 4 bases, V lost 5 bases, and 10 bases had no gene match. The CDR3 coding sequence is TGTGCCAGCAGTCGATCCCGGGACAGGGGAATCTATGGCTACACCTTC. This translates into CASSRSRDRGIYGYTF.

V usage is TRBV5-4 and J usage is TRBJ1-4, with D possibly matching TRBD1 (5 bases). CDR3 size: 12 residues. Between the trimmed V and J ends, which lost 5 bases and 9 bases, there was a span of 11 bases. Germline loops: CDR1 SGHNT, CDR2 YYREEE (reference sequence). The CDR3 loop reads CASSKDNQKLFF. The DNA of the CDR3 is TGTGCCAGCAGTAAGGACAACCAAAAACTGTTTTTT.

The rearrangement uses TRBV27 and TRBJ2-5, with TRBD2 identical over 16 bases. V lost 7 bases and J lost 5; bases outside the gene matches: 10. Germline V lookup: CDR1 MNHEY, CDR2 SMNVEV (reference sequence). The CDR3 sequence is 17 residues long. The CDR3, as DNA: TGTGCCAGCAAGCGGGGACTAGCGGGAGGGTCCGGGGAGACCCAGTACTTC. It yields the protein CASKRGLAGGSGETQYF.

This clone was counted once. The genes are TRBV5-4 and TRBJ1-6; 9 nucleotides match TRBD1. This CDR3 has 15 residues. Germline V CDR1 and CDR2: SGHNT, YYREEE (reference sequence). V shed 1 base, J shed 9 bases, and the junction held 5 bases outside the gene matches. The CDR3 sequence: CASSLTGGLPSPLHF. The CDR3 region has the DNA TGTGCCAGCAGCTTGACAGGGGGCCTGCCTTCACCCCTCCACTTT.

This CDR3 is CAISAIIGNYGYTF. The CDR3 bases are TGTGCCATCAGTGCTATAATTGGTAACTATGGCTACACCTTC. The chain has TRBV10-3 and TRBJ1-2; D is unclear. This CDR3 is built from 14 residues. Trimming pared 4 bases from V and 1 base from J, leaving 10 bases between. Germline V CDR1 and CDR2: ENHRY, SYGVKD.

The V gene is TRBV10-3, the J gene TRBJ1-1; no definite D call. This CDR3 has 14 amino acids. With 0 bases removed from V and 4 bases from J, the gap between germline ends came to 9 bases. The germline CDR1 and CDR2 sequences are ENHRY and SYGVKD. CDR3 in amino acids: CAISESARGTEAFF. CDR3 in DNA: TGTGCCATCAGTGAGTCGGCTCGAGGCACTGAAGCTTTCTTT.

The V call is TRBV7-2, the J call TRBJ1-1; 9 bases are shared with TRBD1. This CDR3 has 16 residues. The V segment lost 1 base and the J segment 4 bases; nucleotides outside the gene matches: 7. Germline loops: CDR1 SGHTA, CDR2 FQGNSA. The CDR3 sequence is CASSLGFDRGGTEAFF. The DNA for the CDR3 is TGTGCCAGCAGCTTAGGGTTCGACAGGGGGGGCACTGAAGCTTTCTTT.

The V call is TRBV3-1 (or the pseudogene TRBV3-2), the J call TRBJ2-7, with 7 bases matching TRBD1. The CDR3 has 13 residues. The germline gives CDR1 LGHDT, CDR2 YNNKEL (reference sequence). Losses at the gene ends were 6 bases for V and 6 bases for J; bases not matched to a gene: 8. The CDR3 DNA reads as TGTGCCAGCAGTTACTCCGACAGGGTCGAGCAGTACTTC. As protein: CASSYSDRVEQYF.

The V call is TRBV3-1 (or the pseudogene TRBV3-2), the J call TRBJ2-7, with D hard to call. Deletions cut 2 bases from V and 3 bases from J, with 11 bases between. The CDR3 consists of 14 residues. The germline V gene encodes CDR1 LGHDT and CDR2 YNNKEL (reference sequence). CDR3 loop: CASSQTPGNYEQYF. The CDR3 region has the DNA TGTGCCAGCAGCCAAACCCCAGGAAACTACGAGCAGTACTTC.

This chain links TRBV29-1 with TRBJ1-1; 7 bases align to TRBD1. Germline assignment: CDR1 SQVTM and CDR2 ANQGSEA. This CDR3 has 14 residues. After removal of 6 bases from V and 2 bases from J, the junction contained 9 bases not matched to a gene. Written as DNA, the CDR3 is TGCAGCGTAGCCTTGACAGGGTCTAACACTGAAGCTTTCTTT. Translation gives CSVALTGSNTEAFF.

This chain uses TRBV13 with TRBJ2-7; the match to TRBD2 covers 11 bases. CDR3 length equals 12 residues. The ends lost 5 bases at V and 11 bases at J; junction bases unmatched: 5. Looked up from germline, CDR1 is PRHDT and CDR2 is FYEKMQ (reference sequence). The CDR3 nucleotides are TGTGCCAGCAGCGAGGGACTAGCGGCAGAGTACTTC. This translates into CASSEGLAAEYF.

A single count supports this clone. The CDR3 nucleotides read TGTGCCAGCAGCCAAGATATAGGAAACACCATATATTTT. As protein: CASSQDIGNTIYF. The rearrangement links TRBV14 to TRBJ1-3; D gene unclear. The germline CDR1 and CDR2 sequences are SGHDN and FVKESK. The CDR3 consists of 13 residues. V gave up 0 bases and J gave up 4 bases, with 4 bases separating them.

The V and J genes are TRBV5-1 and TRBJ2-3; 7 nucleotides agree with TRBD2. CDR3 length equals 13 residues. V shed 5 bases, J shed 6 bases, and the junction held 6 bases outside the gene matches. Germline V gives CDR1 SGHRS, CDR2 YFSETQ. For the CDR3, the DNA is TGCGCCAGCAGACCTAGCGGCCGGGATACGCAGTATTTT. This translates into CASRPSGRDTQYF.